This T cell receptor beta chain was sequenced in a study of blood T cells in healthy people across ages. General observations from the study: Correlation between TCR beta diversity and naive T cell percentage was strong.

Germline V lookup: CDR1 LGHNA, CDR2 YNFKEQ. V was pared by 3 bases and J by 4 bases, with 8 bases of the junction left unmatched. The CDR3 consists of 17 residues. As for this clonotype: Its antigen is not identified.

The sample providers were healthy Caucasian people from Russia, aged roughly 6 to 95. A second PCR of 7 to 11 cycles used a sample-barcoded 5' primer and a J-beta primer mix. TCRdb ran MiXCR on the 5' RACE reads and lists one entry per CDR3 protein. In the table there are 1,100,000 or so distinct CDR3 sequences, 35% to 50% of which are singletons. Sequencing was performed on blood. The chain carries TRBV4-2 and TRBJ2-7; 14 bases map to TRBD2. This clonotype originated in a woman aged 55-70 years in good health. The CDR3 protein is CASSQTGTSGSNYEQYF. DNA of the CDR3: TGTGCCAGCAGCCAGACCGGGACTAGCGGGAGTAATTACGAGCAGTACTTC.